This note documents a single T cell receptor beta chain sequence. The entry originates in a study of blood T cell repertoires in COVID-19. Study overall: Researchers got acute and convalescent COVID-19 samples from the United States, Italy and Spain.

Per the germline V gene, CDR1 is GTSNPN and CDR2 is SVGIG (reference sequence). V was pared by 7 bases and J by 1 base, with 11 bases between. This CDR3 spans 13 amino acids. In the original processing: The authors estimated nucleated cell counts from reference gene primer amplification. The table came from immunoSEQ multiplex PCR; TCRdb's copy has only in-frame clones and leaves some out. V and J calls and clone size are given by that table; D and trimming were obtained from the DNA. Among roughly 200,000 clones, 80% to 90% were seen once, and the ten largest hold around 8.1%. The sequencing sample was made of peripheral blood. The TCR was taken from a man aged 35 to 55 with active or convalescent COVID-19. V and J are TRBV30 and TRBJ1-5; D might be TRBD1 (6 bases). This chain's CDR3 is CALSQGSNQPQHF. CDR3 DNA sequence: TGTGCCTTATCACAGGGAAGCAATCAGCCCCAGCATTTT.